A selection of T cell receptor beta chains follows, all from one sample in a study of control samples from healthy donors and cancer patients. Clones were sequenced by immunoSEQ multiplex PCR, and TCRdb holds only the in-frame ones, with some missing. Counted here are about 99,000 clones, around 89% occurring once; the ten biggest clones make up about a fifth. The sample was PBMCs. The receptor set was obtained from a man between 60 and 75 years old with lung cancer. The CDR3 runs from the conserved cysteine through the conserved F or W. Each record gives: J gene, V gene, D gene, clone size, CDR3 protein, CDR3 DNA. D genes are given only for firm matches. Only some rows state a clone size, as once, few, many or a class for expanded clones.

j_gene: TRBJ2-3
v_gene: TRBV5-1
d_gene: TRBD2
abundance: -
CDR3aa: CASSPQLAGRLMNTDTQYF
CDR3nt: TGCGCCAGCAGCCCGCAGCTAGCGGGGCGTCTGATGAACACAGATACGCAGTATTTT

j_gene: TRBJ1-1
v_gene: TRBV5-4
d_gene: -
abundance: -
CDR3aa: CASSLKGVNTEAFF
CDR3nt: TGTGCCAGCAGCTTGAAAGGGGTGAACACTGAAGCTTTCTTT

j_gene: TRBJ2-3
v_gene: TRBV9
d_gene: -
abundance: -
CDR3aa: CASRRDLSSSTDTQYF
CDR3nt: TGTGCCAGCAGGAGGGACCTCTCCTCTAGCACAGATACGCAGTATTTT

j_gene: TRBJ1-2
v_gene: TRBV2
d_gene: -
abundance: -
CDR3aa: CASSEAQGVSYGYTF
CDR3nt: TGTGCCAGCAGTGAAGCGCAGGGCGTCAGCTATGGCTACACCTTC

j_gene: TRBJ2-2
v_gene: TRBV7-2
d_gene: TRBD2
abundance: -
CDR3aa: CARGVLGNTGELFF
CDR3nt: TGTGCCCGGGGGGTATTGGGAAACACCGGGGAGCTGTTTTTT

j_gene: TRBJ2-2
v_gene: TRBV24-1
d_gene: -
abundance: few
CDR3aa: CATSDPLTGYGELFF
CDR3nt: TGTGCCACCAGTGATCCCCTAACAGGATACGGGGAGCTGTTTTTT

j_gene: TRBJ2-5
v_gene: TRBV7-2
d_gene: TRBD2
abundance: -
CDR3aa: CASSFGGGQETQYF
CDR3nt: TGTGCCAGCAGCTTCGGGGGGGGCCAAGAGACCCAGTACTTC

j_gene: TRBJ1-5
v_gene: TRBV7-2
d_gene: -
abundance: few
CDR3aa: CASSGSNQPQHF
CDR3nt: TGTGCCAGCAGTGGGAGCAATCAGCCCCAGCATTTT

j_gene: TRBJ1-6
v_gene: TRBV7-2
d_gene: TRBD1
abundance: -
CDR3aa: CASRVGQGVFPLHF
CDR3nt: TGTGCCAGCAGGGTTGGACAGGGGGTGTTCCCCCTCCACTTT

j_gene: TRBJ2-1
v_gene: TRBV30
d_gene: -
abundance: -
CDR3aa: CAWSVGYYNEQFF
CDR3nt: TGTGCCTGGAGTGTCGGTTACTACAATGAGCAGTTCTTC

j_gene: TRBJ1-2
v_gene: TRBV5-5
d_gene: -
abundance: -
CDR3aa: CASSLGWGASNYGYTF
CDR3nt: TGTGCCAGCAGTTTAGGGTGGGGGGCATCTAACTATGGCTACACCTTC

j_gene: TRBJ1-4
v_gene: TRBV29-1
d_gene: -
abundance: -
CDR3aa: CSVAEQADNEKLFF
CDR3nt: TGCAGCGTTGCGGAACAGGCCGATAATGAAAAACTGTTTTTT

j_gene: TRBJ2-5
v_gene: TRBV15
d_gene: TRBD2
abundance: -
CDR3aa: CATSRKASGGSQETQYF
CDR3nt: TGTGCCACCAGCAGAAAGGCCAGCGGGGGTTCCCAAGAGACCCAGTACTTC

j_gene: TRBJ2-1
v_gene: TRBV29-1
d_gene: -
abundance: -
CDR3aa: CSVEDRRDTKNGQFF
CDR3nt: TGCAGCGTTGAAGATCGGAGGGACACCAAAAATGGGCAGTTCTTC

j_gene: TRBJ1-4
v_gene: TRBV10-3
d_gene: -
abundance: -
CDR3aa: CAISESGTSQGKLFF
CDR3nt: TGTGCCATCAGTGAGTCGGGGACATCTCAAGGAAAACTGTTTTTT